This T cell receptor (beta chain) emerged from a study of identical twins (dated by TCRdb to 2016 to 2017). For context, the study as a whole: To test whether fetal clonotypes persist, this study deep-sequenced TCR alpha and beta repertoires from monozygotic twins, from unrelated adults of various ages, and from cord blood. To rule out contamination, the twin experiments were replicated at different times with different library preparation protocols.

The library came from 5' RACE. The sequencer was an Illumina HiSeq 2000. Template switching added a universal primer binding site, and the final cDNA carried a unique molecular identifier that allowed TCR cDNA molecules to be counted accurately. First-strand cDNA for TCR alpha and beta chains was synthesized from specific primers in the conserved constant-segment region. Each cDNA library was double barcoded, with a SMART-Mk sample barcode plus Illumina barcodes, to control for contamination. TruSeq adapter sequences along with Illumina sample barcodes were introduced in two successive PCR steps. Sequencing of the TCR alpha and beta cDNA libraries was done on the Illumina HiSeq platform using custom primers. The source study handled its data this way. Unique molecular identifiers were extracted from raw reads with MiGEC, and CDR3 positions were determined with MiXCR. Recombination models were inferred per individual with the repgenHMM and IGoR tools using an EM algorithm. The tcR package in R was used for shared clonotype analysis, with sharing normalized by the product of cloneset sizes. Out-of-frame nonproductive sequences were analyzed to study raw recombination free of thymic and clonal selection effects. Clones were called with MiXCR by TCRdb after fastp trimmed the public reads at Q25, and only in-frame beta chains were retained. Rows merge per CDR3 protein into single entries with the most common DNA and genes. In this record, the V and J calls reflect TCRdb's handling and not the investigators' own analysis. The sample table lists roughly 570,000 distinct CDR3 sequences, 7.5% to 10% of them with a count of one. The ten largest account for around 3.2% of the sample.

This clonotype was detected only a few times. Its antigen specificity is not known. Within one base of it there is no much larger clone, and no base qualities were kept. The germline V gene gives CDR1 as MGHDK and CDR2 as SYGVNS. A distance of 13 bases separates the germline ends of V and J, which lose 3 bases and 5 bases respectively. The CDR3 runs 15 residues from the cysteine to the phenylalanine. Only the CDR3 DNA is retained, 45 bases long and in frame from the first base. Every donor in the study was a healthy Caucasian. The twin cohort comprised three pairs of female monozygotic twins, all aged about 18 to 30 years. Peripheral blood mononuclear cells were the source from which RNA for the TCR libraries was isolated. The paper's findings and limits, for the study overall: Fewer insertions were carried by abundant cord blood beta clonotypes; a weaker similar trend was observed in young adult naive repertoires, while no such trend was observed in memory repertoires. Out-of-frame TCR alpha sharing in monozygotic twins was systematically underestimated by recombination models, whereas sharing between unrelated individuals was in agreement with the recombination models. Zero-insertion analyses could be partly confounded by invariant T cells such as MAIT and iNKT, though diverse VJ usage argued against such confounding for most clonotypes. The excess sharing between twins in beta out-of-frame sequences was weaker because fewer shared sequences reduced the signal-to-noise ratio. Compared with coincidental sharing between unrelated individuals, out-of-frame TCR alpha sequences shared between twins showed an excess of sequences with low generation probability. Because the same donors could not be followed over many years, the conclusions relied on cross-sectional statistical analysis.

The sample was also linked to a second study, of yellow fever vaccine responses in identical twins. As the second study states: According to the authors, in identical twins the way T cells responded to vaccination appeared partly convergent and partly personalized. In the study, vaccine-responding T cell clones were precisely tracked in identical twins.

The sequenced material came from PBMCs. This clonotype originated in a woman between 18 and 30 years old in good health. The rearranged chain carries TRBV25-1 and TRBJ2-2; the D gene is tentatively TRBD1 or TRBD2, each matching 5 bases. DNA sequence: TGTGCCAGCAGTGAGTCGAGGGGCGGAACCGGGGAGCTGTTTTTT. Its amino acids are CASSESRGGTGELFF.